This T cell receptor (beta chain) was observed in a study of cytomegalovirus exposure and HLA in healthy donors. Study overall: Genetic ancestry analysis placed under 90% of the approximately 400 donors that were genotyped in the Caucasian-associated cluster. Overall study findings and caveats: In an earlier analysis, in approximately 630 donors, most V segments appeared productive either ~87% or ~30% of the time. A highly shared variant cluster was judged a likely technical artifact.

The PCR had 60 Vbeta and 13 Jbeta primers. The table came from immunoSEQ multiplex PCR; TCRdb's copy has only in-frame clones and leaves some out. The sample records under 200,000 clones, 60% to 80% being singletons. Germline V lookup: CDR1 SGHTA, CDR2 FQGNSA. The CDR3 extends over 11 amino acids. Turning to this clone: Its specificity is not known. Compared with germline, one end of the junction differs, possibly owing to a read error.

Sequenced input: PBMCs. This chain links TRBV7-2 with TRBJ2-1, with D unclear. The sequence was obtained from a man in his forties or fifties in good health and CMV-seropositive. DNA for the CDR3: TGTGCCGGCAGCCTGTATAGTGAGCAGTTCTTC. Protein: CAGSLYSEQFF.